A selection of T cell receptor beta chains follows, all from one sample in a study of CD8 T cells in Susac syndrome. Via MiXCR, TCRdb re-called the immunoSEQ multiplex PCR reads, giving one row per CDR3 protein. The sample holds some 300,000 distinct CDR3 sequences, about 82% seen once. Specimen: CD8+ T cells from PBMCs. All receptors come from a human donor with multiple sclerosis. CDR3s include the opening cysteine and the closing phenylalanine or tryptophan. D genes are given only for firm matches. Rows give clone size only sometimes, using once, few, many, or a class for an expanded clone.

>NA|NA|TRBV5-4|TRBJ1-4
TGTGCCTGGGGAGGGATAACAACTAATGAAAAACTGTTTTTT
CAWGGITTNEKLFF
>NA|TRBD1|TRBV11-3|TRBJ2-7
TGTGCCAGCAGCCGCCGGGACAGGCCATACGAGCAGTACTTC
CASSRRDRPYEQYF
>NA|TRBD2|TRBV11-2|TRBJ2-7
TGTGCCAGCAGCTTAACTAGCGGGAGCCATTACGAGCAGTACTTC
CASSLTSGSHYEQYF
>NA|NA|TRBV10-2|TRBJ1-2
TGCGCCAGCAGTGATGGGGTTGATCATACCGGCTACACCTTC
CASSDGVDHTGYTF
>NA|NA|TRBV28|TRBJ2-3
TGTGCCAGCAGTCTGTACGGGAGTGGGGCAGATACGCAGTATTTT
CASSLYGSGADTQYF
>NA|NA|TRBV9|TRBJ2-1
TGTGCCAGCACGGGGCAGGGGATCTACAATGAGCAGTTCTTC
CASTGQGIYNEQFF
>NA|TRBD1|TRBV19|TRBJ2-1
TGTGCCAGTAGTACGGGGACAGAGCGTTCCTACAATGAGCAGTTCTTC
CASSTGTERSYNEQFF
>NA|NA|TRBV6-5|TRBJ2-7
TGTGCCAGCAGTTACTCGGATAGCTCCTACGAGCAGTACTTC
CASSYSDSSYEQYF
>NA|TRBD1|TRBV6-2/TRBV6-3|TRBJ2-1
TGTGCCAGCACCCCCAGGGGGCCTGACAGGGCTGGGAATGAGCAGTTCTTC
CASTPRGPDRAGNEQFF
>NA|NA|TRBV9|TRBJ2-3
TGTGCCAGCAGCACCGTCACCGCTTTAAGCACAGATACGCAGTATTTT
CASSTVTALSTDTQYF
>NA|NA|TRBV23-1|TRBJ2-1
TGCGCCAGCAGCTCGACCCGACGGGCTTGGGGGGCTTACAATGAGCAGTTCTTC
CASSSTRRAWGAYNEQFF
>NA|TRBD1|TRBV12-3/TRBV12-4|TRBJ2-1
TGTGCCAGCAGTCCTACAGGGGCCGACTACAATGAGCAGTTCTTC
CASSPTGADYNEQFF
>NA|NA|TRBV4-3|TRBJ2-6
TGCGCCAGCAGCCAACTTGGCTCTGGGGCCAACGTCCTGACTTTC
CASSQLGSGANVLTF
>NA|NA|TRBV7-2|TRBJ2-7
TGTGCCAGCAGCTTAGGCGGCTACCCGGGGCTCGAGCAGTACTTC
CASSLGGYPGLEQYF
>NA|NA|TRBV6-2/TRBV6-3|TRBJ2-7
TGTGCCAGCAGTTCAGCTGGGTTCGGGTACGAGCAGTACTTC
CASSSAGFGYEQYF
>few|NA|TRBV29-1|TRBJ2-7
TGCAGCGTCCGGTTCTTCAGCTCCTACGAGCAGTACTTC
CSVRFFSSYEQYF
>NA|TRBD1|TRBV12-3/TRBV12-4|TRBJ1-2
TGTGCCAGCAGTATGGAGATGGAGACAGGGGTCTATGGCTACACCTTC
CASSMEMETGVYGYTF
>NA|NA|TRBV23-1|TRBJ1-5
TGCGCCAGCACCACGTGGAAAGTTCAGCCCCAGCATTTT
CASTTWKVQPQHF
>NA|TRBD2|TRBV7-2|TRBJ2-2
TGTGCCAGCAGCTTAGTATCGGCTAGCGGGAGGGCCAACACCGGGGAGCTGTTTTTT
CASSLVSASGRANTGELFF
>NA|TRBD1|TRBV20-1|TRBJ1-1
TGCAGTGCTAGGGTCCCGGGACAGGGGTGGACTGAAGCTTTCTTT
CSARVPGQGWTEAFF
>NA|NA|TRBV20-1|TRBJ1-5
TGCAGTGCTCCCGATCTCTCCAATCAGCCCCAGCATTTT
CSAPDLSNQPQHF
>NA|TRBD1|TRBV5-4|TRBJ2-7
TGTGCCAGCAGCTTGGGACAGGGGTTCGGGAGCGAGCAGTACTTC
CASSLGQGFGSEQYF
>once|NA|TRBV7-2|TRBJ2-1
TGTGCCAGCAGCCGACCGGGCAATGAGCAGTTCTTC
CASSRPGNEQFF
>NA|NA|TRBV28|TRBJ1-1
TGTGCCAGCAGTCCACCATCCACTGAAGCTTTCTTT
CASSPPSTEAFF
>NA|TRBD1|TRBV28|TRBJ1-5
TGTGCCAGCAGCGGTGACAGGGAGAATCAGCCCCAGCATTTT
CASSGDRENQPQHF
>NA|NA|TRBV9|TRBJ2-2
TGTGCCAACAGCGTGTGGAGCACCGGGGAGCTGTTTTTT
CANSVWSTGELFF
>NA|NA|TRBV30|TRBJ1-2
TGTGCCTGGAGTGTATACGAAGGCGACCGCACCTTC
CAWSVYEGDRTF
>NA|NA|TRBV27|TRBJ2-7
TGTGCCAGCGCTAGCCGGGACTTCCTCTACGAGCAGTACTTC
CASASRDFLYEQYF
>few|NA|TRBV13|TRBJ2-1
TGTGCCAGCAGCTTAGGGATGGCAGGGGCCTCCTACAATGAGCAGTTCTTC
CASSLGMAGASYNEQFF
>NA|NA|TRBV4-1|TRBJ1-1
TGCGCCAGCAGCCAAGATGCGACCCTCAACACTGAAGCTTTCTTT
CASSQDATLNTEAFF
>NA|NA|TRBV6-2/TRBV6-3|TRBJ1-1
TGTGCCAGCAGTTACCGTCAGGGACCGAACACTGAAGCTTTCTTT
CASSYRQGPNTEAFF
>NA|TRBD1|TRBV7-9|TRBJ2-7
TGTGCCAGCAGCTCCCCTGGGACAGGGATGAATTACGAGCAGTACTTC
CASSSPGTGMNYEQYF
>once|NA|TRBV7-9|TRBJ2-3
TGTGCCAGCAGCGGTCGCCCGGCGGACGGATCAGATACGCAGTATTTT
CASSGRPADGSDTQYF
>once|NA|TRBV14|TRBJ2-1
TGTGCCAGCAGCCAAGTGTCGAGACTCTACAATGAGCAGTTCTTC
CASSQVSRLYNEQFF
>NA|NA|TRBV7-9|TRBJ2-7
TGTGCCAGCAGCAAAAGTGGCTGGCAAGGGGAGCAGTACTTC
CASSKSGWQGEQYF